These 4 T cell receptor beta chains originate from one sample sequenced in a study of blood T cells in healthy people across ages. A second PCR of about 7 to 11 cycles used a sample-barcoded 5' primer and a J-beta primer mix. A single record per CDR3 protein comes from TCRdb applying MiXCR to the 5' RACE reads. The sample lists hundreds of thousands of distinct CDR3 sequences; 45% to 50% were seen once. Sequencing was done on a sample of blood. These receptors came from a woman aged 55-70 years in good health.

This clonotype appeared a few times. This chain links TRBV20-1 with TRBJ2-5; the D is unclear. The germline V gene has CDR1 DFQATT and CDR2 SNEGSKA (reference sequence). The CDR3 runs 13 residues. Trimming removed 0 bases from V and 6 bases from J, with 11 bases in between. In nucleotides, the CDR3 is TGCAGTGCTAGAGATTGGGAACCCCAGACCCAGTACTTC. This sequence encodes CSARDWEPQTQYF.

This clonotype appeared a few times. The chain joins TRBV6-2 or TRBV6-3 to TRBJ2-4; a weak D match, TRBD2 (5 bases). TRBJ2-5 matches the DNA end more closely, so the J call is doubtful. The CDR3 consists of 14 residues. In germline, CDR1 is MNHEY, CDR2 SVGEGT. DNA of the CDR3: TGTGCCAGCAGTTACCCGGACTCGGAAGAGACCCAGTACTTC. As protein: CASSYPDSEETQYF.

This rearrangement joins TRBV6-1 to TRBJ2-7; the D gene could be TRBD1 or TRBD2 (6 bases each). The CDR3 extends over 14 amino acids. Germline CDR1 and CDR2: MNHNS and SASEGT. V was trimmed by 7 bases and J by 2 bases, leaving 15 bases between them. The CDR3 spells CASKGGRGTYEQYF. The CDR3 DNA follows: TGTGCCAGCAAGGGGGGCAGGGGTACCTACGAGCAGTACTTC.

This clonotype has at least ten counts. The CDR3 protein is CSASSVAGWNEQFF. The DNA for the CDR3 is TGCAGTGCTAGTTCGGTAGCGGGATGGAATGAGCAGTTCTTC. The V gene is TRBV20-1, the J gene TRBJ2-1, with 8 bases matching TRBD2. V was clipped by 3 bases and J by 7 bases; unmatched bases: 8. Germline V gives CDR1 DFQATT, CDR2 SNEGSKA (reference sequence). CDR3 length: 14 amino acids.